This T cell receptor beta chain was identified during a study of blood T cell repertoires in COVID-19. Study-wide context: Specimens from acute and convalescent COVID-19 originated in the United States, Italy and Spain.

Profiled with immunoSEQ multiplex PCR; TCRdb holds only in-frame clones, not every one. The repertoire has tens of thousands of clones, nearly 90% of them found once; the top ten carry about 3.5%. This clone was seen a single time. This CDR3 is built from 17 residues. Trimming cost V 3 bases and J 6 bases, with 20 bases left between them. This receptor was taken from a woman in her forties or fifties with COVID-19, enrolled during active disease. The sample comprised peripheral blood. The chain carries TRBV23-1 and TRBJ1-4, with a tentative D call TRBD1 (5 bases). TRBV23-1 is an open reading frame, and its role is uncertain. The CDR3 sequence: CASSHSARPSGDEKLFF. Here the CDR3 DNA reads TGCGCCAGCAGTCATTCCGCCCGTCCCTCGGGGGATGAAAAACTGTTTTTT.